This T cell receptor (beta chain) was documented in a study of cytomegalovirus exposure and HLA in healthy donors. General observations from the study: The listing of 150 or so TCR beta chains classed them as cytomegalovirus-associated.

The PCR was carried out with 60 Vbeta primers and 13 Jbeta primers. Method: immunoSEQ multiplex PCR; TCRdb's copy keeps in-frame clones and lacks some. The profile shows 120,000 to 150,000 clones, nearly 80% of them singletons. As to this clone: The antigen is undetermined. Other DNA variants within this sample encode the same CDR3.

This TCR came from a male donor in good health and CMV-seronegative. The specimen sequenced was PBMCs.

This CDR3 is CAWSVRETQYF. The DNA of the CDR3 is TGTGCCTGGAGTGTACGGGAGACCCAGTACTTC. The chain is built from TRBV30 and TRBJ2-5, with D unclear. Germline V gene data show CDR1 as GTSNPN and CDR2 as SVGIG (reference sequence). This CDR3 region has 11 residues. V was clipped by 0 bases and J by 5 bases, with 4 bases between them.